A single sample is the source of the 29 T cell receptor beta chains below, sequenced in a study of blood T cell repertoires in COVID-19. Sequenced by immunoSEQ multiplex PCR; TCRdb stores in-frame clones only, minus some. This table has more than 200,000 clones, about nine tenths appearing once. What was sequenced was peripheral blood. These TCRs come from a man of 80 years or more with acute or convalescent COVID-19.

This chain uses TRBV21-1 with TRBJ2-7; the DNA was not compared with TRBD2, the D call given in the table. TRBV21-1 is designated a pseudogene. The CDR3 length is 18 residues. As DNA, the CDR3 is TGTGCCAGCAGCAATACCCCCGGGACTAGCGGGAGCTCCTACGAGCAGTACGTC. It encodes CASSNTPGTSGSSYEQYV.

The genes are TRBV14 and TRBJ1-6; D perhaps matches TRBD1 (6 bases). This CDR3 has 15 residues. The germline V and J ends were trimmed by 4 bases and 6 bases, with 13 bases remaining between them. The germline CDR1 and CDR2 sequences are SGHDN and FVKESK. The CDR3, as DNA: TGTGCCAGCAGCCCGGACAGCCGCCGTAATTCACCCCTCCACTTT. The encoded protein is CASSPDSRRNSPLHF.

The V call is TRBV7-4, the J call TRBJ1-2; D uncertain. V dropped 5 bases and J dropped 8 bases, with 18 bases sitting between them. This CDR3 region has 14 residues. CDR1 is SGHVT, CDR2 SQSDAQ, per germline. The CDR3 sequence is CASSPGRPEGGYTF. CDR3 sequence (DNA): TGTGCCAGCAGCCCAGGTCGCCCTGAGGGAGGCTACACCTTC.

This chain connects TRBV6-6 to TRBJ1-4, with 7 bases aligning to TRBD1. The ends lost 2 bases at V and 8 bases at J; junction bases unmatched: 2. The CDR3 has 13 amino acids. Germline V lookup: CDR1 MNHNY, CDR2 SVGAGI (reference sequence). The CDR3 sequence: CASSYIQGEKLFF. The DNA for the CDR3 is TGTGCCAGCAGTTACATACAGGGGGAAAAACTGTTTTTT.

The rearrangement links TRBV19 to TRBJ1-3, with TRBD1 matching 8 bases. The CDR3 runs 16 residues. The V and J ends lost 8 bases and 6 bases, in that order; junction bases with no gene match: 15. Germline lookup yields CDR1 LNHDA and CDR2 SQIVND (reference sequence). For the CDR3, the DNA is TGTGCCAGTCATTCCATCGGACAGGGTATAACAAACACCATATATTTT. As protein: CASHSIGQGITNTIYF.

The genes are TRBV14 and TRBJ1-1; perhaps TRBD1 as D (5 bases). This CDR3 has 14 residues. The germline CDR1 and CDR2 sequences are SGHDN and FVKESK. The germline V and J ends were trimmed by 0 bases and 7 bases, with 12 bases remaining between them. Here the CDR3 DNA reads TGTGCCAGCAGCCAAGACCGACAGAGCCGTGAAGCTTTCTTT. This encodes CASSQDRQSREAFF.

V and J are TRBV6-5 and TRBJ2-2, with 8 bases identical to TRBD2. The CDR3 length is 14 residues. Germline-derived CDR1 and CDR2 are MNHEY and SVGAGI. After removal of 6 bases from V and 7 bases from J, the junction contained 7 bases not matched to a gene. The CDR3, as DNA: TGTGCCAGCAGCCTCACTAGCGGCCTCGGGGAGCTGTTTTTT. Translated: CASSLTSGLGELFF.

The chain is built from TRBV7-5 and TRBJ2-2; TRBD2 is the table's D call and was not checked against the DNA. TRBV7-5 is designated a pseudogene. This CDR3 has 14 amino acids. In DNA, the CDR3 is TGTGCCAGACCGGGACTAGCTGAAGCCGGGGAGCTGTTTTTT. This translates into CARPGLAEAGELFF.

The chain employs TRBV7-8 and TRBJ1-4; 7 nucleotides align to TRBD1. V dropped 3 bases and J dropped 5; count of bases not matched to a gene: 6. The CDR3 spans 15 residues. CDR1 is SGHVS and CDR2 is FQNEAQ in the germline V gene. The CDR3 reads CASSFNRGRNEKLFF. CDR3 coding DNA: TGTGCCAGCAGCTTCAACAGGGGCCGGAATGAAAAACTGTTTTTT. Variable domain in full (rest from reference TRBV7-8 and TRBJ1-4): GAGVSQSPRYKVAKRGQDVALRCDPISGHVSLFWYQQALGQGPEFLTYFQNEAQLDKSGLPSDRFFAERPEGSVSTLKIQRTQQEDSAVYLCASSFNRGRNEKLFFGSGTQLSVL.

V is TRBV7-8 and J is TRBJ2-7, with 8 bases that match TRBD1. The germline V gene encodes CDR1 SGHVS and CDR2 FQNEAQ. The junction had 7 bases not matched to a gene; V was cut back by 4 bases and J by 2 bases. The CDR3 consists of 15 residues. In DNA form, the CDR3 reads TGTGCCAGCAGCTCGCGGGACAGGATAACCTACGAGCAGTACTTC. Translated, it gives CASSSRDRITYEQYF.

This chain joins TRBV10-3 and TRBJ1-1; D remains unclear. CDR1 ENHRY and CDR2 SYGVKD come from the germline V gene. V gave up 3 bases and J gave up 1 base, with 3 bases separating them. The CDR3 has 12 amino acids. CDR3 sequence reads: CAISDGNTEAFF. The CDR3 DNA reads TGTGCCATCAGTGACGGGAACACTGAAGCTTTCTTT.

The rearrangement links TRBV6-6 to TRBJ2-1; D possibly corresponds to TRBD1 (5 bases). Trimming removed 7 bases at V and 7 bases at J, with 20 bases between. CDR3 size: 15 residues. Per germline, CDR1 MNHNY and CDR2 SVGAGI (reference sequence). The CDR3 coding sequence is TGTGCCAGCAACGAAGGGCAGGGCACGATGAATGAGCAGTTCTTC. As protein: CASNEGQGTMNEQFF.

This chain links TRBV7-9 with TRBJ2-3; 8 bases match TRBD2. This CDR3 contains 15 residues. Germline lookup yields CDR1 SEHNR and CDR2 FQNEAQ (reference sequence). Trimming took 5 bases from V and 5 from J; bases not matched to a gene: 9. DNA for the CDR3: TGTGCCAGCAGCGAATCGGTAGCGGGAAGAGATACGCAGTATTTT. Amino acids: CASSESVAGRDTQYF.

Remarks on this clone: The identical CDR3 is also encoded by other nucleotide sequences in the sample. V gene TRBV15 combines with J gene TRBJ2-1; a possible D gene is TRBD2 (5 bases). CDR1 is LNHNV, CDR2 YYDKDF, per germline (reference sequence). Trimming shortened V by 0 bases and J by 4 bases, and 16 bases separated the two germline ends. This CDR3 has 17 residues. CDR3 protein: CATSRDRGGRRYNEQFF. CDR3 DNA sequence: TGTGCCACCAGCAGAGATCGCGGCGGGCGCAGATACAATGAGCAGTTCTTC.

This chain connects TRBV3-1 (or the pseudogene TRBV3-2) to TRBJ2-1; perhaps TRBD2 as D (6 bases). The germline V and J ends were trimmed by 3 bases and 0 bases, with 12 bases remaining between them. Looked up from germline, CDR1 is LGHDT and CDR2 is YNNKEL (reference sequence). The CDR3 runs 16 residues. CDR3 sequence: CASSQISGPSYNEQFF. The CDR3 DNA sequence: TGTGCCAGCAGCCAGATAAGCGGGCCCTCCTACAATGAGCAGTTCTTC.

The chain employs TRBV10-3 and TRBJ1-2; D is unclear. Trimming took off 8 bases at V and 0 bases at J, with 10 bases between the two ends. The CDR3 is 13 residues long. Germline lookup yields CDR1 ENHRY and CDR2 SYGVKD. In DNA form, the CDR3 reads TGTGCCATCGCCAGCGACCCTAACTATGGCTACACCTTC. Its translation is CAIASDPNYGYTF.

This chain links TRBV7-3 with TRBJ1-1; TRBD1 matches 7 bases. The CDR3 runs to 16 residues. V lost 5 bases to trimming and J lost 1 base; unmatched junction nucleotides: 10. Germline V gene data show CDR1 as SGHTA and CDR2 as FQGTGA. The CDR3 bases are TGTGCCAGCAGCCCTGGCGACAGGGACTCGAACACTGAAGCTTTCTTT. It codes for CASSPGDRDSNTEAFF.

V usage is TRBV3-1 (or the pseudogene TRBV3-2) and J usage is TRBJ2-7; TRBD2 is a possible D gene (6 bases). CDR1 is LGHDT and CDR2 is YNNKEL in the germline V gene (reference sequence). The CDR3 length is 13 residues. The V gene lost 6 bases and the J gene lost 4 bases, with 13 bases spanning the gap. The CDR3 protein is CASRKEGPYEQYF. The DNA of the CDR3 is TGTGCCAGCAGGAAGGAGGGCCCGTACGAGCAGTACTTC.

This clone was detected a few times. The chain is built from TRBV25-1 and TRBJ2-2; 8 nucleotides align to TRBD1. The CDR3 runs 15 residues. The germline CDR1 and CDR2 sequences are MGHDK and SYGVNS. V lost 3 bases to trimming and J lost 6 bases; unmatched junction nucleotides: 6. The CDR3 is CASSEVDREAGELFF. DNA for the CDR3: TGTGCCAGCAGTGAGGTGGACAGGGAGGCCGGGGAGCTGTTTTTT.

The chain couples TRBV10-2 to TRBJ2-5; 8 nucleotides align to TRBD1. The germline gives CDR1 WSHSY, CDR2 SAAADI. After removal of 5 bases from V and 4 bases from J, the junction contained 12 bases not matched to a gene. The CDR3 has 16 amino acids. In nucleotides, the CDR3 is TGCGCCAGCAGTTCTCCCGGGACAGGATCCAGAGAGACCCAGTACTTC. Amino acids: CASSSPGTGSRETQYF.

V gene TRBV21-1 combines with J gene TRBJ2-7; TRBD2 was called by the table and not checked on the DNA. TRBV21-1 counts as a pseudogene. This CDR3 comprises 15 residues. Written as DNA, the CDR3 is TGTGCCAGCAGCAAATCGAAGGAGAGAGCCTACGAGCAGTACGTC. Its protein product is CASSKSKERAYEQYV.

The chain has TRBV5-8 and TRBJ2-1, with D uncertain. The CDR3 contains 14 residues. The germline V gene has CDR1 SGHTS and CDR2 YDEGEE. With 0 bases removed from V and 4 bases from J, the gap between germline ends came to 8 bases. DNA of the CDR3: TGTGCCAGCAGCTTGGCTCCTCGGTACAATGAGCAGTTCTTC. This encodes CASSLAPRYNEQFF.

DNA of the CDR3: TGTGCCAGCAGTTTATACCCCAGCGGGAGGAGAGCAGATACGCAGTATTTT. This encodes CASSLYPSGRRADTQYF. The rearrangement links TRBV27 to TRBJ2-3, with TRBD2 matching 9 bases. Germline loops: CDR1 MNHEY, CDR2 SMNVEV (reference sequence). V dropped 1 base and J dropped 4; count of bases not matched to a gene: 9. This CDR3 spans 17 amino acids.

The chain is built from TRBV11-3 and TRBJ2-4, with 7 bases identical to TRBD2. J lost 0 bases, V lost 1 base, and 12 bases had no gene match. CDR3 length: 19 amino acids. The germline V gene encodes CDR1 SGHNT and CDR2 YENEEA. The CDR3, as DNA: TGTGCCAGCAGCTTAGCTTCGAGCGGGACGAGTCTAGCCAAAAACATTCAGTACTTC. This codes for CASSLASSGTSLAKNIQYF.

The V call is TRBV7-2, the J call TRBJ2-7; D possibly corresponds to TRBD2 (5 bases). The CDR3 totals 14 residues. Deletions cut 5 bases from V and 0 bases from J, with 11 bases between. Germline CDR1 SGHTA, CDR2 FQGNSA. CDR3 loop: CASSRIASSYEQYF. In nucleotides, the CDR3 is TGTGCCAGCAGCCGTATAGCGAGCTCCTACGAGCAGTACTTC.

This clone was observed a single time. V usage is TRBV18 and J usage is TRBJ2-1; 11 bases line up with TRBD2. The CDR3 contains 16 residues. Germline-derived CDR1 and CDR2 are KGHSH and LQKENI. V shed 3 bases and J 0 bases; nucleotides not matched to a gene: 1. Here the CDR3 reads CASSPTSGSSYNEQFF. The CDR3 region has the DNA TGTGCCAGCTCACCTACTAGCGGGAGCTCCTACAATGAGCAGTTCTTC.

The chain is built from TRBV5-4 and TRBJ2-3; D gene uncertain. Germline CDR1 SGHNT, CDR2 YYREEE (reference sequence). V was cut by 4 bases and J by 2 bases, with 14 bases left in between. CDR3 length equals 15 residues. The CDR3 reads CASSPPSTDTDTQYF. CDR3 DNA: TGTGCCAGCAGCCCCCCGTCCACAGACACAGATACGCAGTATTTT. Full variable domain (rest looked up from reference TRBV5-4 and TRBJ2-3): ETGVTQSPTHLIKTRGQQVTLRCSSQSGHNTVSWYQQALGQGPQFIFQYYREEENGRGNFPPRFSGLQFPNYSSELNVNALELDDSALYLCASSPPSTDTDTQYFGPGTRLTVL.

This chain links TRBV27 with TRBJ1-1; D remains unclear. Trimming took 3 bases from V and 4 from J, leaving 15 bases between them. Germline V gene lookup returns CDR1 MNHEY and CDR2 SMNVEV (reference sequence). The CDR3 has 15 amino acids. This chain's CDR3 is CASSFGRVQTTEAFF. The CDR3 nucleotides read TGTGCCAGCAGTTTCGGGCGGGTACAGACCACTGAAGCTTTCTTT.

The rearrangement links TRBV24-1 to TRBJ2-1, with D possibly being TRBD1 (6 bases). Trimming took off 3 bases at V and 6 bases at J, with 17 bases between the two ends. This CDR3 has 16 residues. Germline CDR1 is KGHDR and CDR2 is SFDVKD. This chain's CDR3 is CATSDRQVWGGNEQFF. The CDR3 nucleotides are TGTGCCACCAGTGATAGACAGGTCTGGGGTGGCAATGAGCAGTTCTTC.